The 27 T cell receptor beta chains below all came from one sample that was sequenced in a study of T cell changes during pregnancy in multiple sclerosis. This table comes from immunoSEQ multiplex PCR, and its TCRdb copy is limited to in-frame clones, with some not included. The sample holds approximately 61,000 clones, more than 90% seen once. The starting material was peripheral blood, obtained in the first trimester of pregnancy. These receptors were obtained from a female donor in good health, enrolled as a control in a pregnancy study.

In this sample, this clone turned up once. CDR3 DNA sequence: TGTGCCAGCAGCCGGACAGGGGGCTTTGGCTACACCTTC. It is translated as CASSRTGGFGYTF. The rearrangement uses TRBV5-4 and TRBJ1-2, with 11 bases fitting TRBD1. The CDR3 sequence is 13 residues long. From germline, CDR1 is SGHNT and CDR2 YYREEE (reference sequence). Losses at the gene ends were 4 bases for V and 7 bases for J; bases not matched to a gene: 3.

The chain uses TRBV9 and TRBJ2-3; 8 bases agree with TRBD1. The CDR3 has 17 residues. V was clipped by 4 bases and J by 4 bases; unmatched bases: 14. Germline V gene data show CDR1 as SGDLS and CDR2 as YYNGEE. The CDR3 loop reads CASSIQGQVHSPDTQYF. The DNA for the CDR3 is TGTGCCAGCAGCATACAGGGACAGGTCCATTCTCCAGATACGCAGTATTTT. Combining the CDR3 with reference TRBV9 and TRBJ2-3 gives the whole variable domain DSGVTQTPKHLITATGQRVTLRCSPRSGDLSVYWYQQSLDQGLQFLIQYYNGEERAKGNILERFSAQQFPDLHSELNLSSLELGDSALYFCASSIQGQVHSPDTQYFGPGTRLTVL.

V gene TRBV19 combines with J gene TRBJ1-2; D might be TRBD1 (6 bases). Germline assignment: CDR1 LNHDA and CDR2 SQIVND (reference sequence). V lost 5 bases and J 4 bases, leaving 14 bases between the germline ends. This CDR3 comprises 14 residues. The CDR3 DNA follows: TGTGCCAGTAGTCAGGACAGTCCTAGCTATGGCTACACCTTC. Its protein product is CASSQDSPSYGYTF.

This rearrangement joins TRBV4-3 to TRBJ1-5; TRBD1 aligns across 12 bases. From germline, CDR1 is LGHNA and CDR2 YSLEER. The CDR3 totals 14 residues. Losses at the gene ends were 4 bases for V and 7 bases for J; bases not matched to a gene: 2. The CDR3 is CASSRGTGGQPQHF. The CDR3 DNA reads as TGCGCCAGCAGCCGCGGGACAGGGGGCCAGCCCCAGCATTTT.

This clone was observed a single time. The genes are TRBV30 and TRBJ2-7; 9 bases map to TRBD1. This CDR3 contains 13 residues. The germline CDR1 and CDR2 sequences are GTSNPN and SVGIG (reference sequence). Trimming took 5 bases from V and 2 from J; bases not matched to a gene: 4. The CDR3 DNA is TGTGCCTGGGGGACAGGGAGGGCCTACGAGCAGTACTTC. The encoded protein is CAWGTGRAYEQYF.

The chain is built from TRBV19 and TRBJ1-1; D gene ambiguous. Germline assignment: CDR1 LNHDA and CDR2 SQIVND (reference sequence). The CDR3 spans 13 residues. The ends were cut back, 0 bases at V and 4 bases at J, with 6 bases in the middle. The CDR3 here is CASSIESLTEAFF. The CDR3 region has the DNA TGTGCCAGTAGTATAGAGAGCCTCACTGAAGCTTTCTTT.

CDR3 sequence: CASRLGDSPFYEQYF. The CDR3 bases are TGTGCCAGCCGTCTTGGGGACAGCCCTTTCTACGAGCAGTACTTC. This rearrangement joins TRBV28 to TRBJ2-7, with TRBD1 matching 7 bases. This CDR3 comprises 15 residues. J was trimmed by 3 bases and V by 8 bases; bases with no gene match: 13. CDR1 is MDHEN and CDR2 is SYDVKM in the germline V gene.

This chain links TRBV6-6 with TRBJ2-1, with unresolved D. The germline CDR1 and CDR2 sequences are MNHNY and SVGAGI (reference sequence). The CDR3 runs 16 residues. Trimming cost V 4 bases and J 4 bases, with 17 bases left between them. CDR3 protein: CASSSGSLADYNEQFF. CDR3 DNA sequence: TGTGCCAGCAGTTCCGGGTCGCTGGCGGATTACAATGAGCAGTTCTTC.

This clone was observed a single time. The rearrangement links TRBV4-3 to TRBJ1-2, with 8 bases lining up with TRBD1. The CDR3 runs to 14 residues. The V gene end was trimmed by 0 bases and the J gene end by 8 bases; junction bases not matched to a gene: 5. Germline lookup yields CDR1 LGHNA and CDR2 YSLEER. This CDR3 reads CASSQEETGVGYTF. CDR3 DNA: TGCGCCAGCAGCCAAGAAGAGACAGGGGTAGGCTACACCTTC.

The genes are TRBV28 and TRBJ2-1; 11 bases agree with TRBD2. Germline trimming cut 6 bases from V and 5 bases from J; bases unmatched to any gene: 6. The germline V gene has CDR1 MDHEN and CDR2 SYDVKM. There are 15 residues in the CDR3. The CDR3 coding sequence is TGTGCCAGCAGGATAGCGGGAGGGAGACACAATGAGCAGTTCTTC. As protein: CASRIAGGRHNEQFF.

This rearrangement joins TRBV16 to TRBJ1-1; no reliable D call. The CDR3 has 14 residues. The V and J ends lost 3 bases and 7 bases respectively, with 15 bases between them. Looked up from germline, CDR1 is KGHSY and CDR2 is FQNENV. CDR3 region: CASSHSVDTYEAFF. The CDR3, as DNA: TGTGCCAGCAGCCATTCCGTTGACACCTATGAAGCTTTCTTT.

The chain uses TRBV10-2 and TRBJ2-1; possibly TRBD2 for D (5 bases). Trimming removed 7 bases at V and 7 bases at J, with 14 bases between. The CDR3 has 13 residues. The germline CDR1 and CDR2 sequences are WSHSY and SAAADI. The CDR3, as DNA: TGCGCCAGCACCTTAAACCGGGGAAATGAGCAGTTCTTC. Translating gives CASTLNRGNEQFF.

The chain employs TRBV18 and TRBJ1-4; TRBD1 matches at 8 bases. Trimming took 4 bases from V and 7 from J; bases not matched to a gene: 11. This CDR3 is built from 16 residues. The germline CDR1 and CDR2 sequences are KGHSH and LQKENI. The CDR3 DNA reads as TGTGCCAGCTCACGAGTCGCCGGACAGGGCGGTGAAAAACTGTTTTTT. It codes for CASSRVAGQGGEKLFF.

This chain links TRBV2 with TRBJ2-7; tentatively, D is TRBD2 (6 bases). This CDR3 spans 13 amino acids. CDR1 SNHLY and CDR2 FYNNEI come from the germline V gene. V gave up 7 bases and J gave up 2 bases, with 12 bases separating them. This CDR3 reads CASTEGLPYEQYF. DNA of the CDR3: TGTGCCAGCACTGAGGGACTCCCCTACGAGCAGTACTTC.

This sequence joins TRBV30 and TRBJ1-1, with 7 nucleotides matching TRBD1. CDR1 and CDR2 from the germline V gene are GTSNPN and SVGIG (reference sequence). The junction had 2 bases not matched to a gene; V was cut back by 0 bases and J by 4 bases. The CDR3 sequence is 13 residues long. The CDR3 DNA reads TGTGCCTGGAGTGTCTCAGGGGGCACTGAAGCTTTCTTT. Its translation is CAWSVSGGTEAFF.

The chain employs TRBV28 and TRBJ2-5; 9 nucleotides line up with TRBD1. Trimming at V came to 6 bases and at J to 3 bases, leaving 11 bases not matched to a gene. In germline, CDR1 is MDHEN, CDR2 SYDVKM. This CDR3 contains 16 residues. The CDR3 DNA reads as TGTGCCAGCAGCCGCGGGACAGGGACGCGCAAAGAGACCCAGTACTTC. Amino acids: CASSRGTGTRKETQYF.

The chain carries TRBV5-1 and TRBJ2-5, with 16 positions matching TRBD2. Germline CDR1 is SGHRS and CDR2 is YFSETQ. CDR3 length: 18 residues. The ends lost 2 bases at V and 2 bases at J; junction bases unmatched: 6. CDR3 residues: CASSFGTSGRAGQETQYF. The CDR3 DNA sequence: TGCGCCAGCAGCTTTGGGACTAGCGGGAGGGCCGGTCAAGAGACCCAGTACTTC.

The chain recombines TRBV2 with TRBJ1-2; 9 nucleotides align to TRBD1. Germline CDR1 SNHLY, CDR2 FYNNEI. The J segment lost 8 bases and the V segment lost 9 bases, leaving 10 bases of the junction unmatched. The CDR3 extends over 13 amino acids. The CDR3 sequence: CASHGQGWVGYTF. The CDR3 DNA sequence: TGTGCCAGTCATGGACAGGGGTGGGTAGGCTACACCTTC.

In DNA form, the CDR3 reads TGTGCCAGCAGCCCCGGAGGGACGGCTGGAAACACCATATATTTT. This encodes CASSPGGTAGNTIYF. The rearrangement links TRBV7-2 to TRBJ1-3; possibly TRBD1 for D (5 bases). Germline V gene data show CDR1 as SGHTA and CDR2 as FQGNSA. The V end was cut by 5 bases, the J end by 2 bases, with 13 bases between. This CDR3 has 15 amino acids.

This chain uses TRBV30 with TRBJ2-3; 16 bases are a match to TRBD2. This CDR3 region has 14 residues. Germline V gives CDR1 GTSNPN, CDR2 SVGIG (reference sequence). V lost 6 bases and J lost 6; bases outside the gene matches: 3. CDR3 amino acids: CACTGLAGGDTQYF. In DNA form, the CDR3 reads TGTGCCTGCACGGGACTAGCGGGGGGGGATACGCAGTATTTT. Supplemented by reference TRBV30 and TRBJ2-3, the full variable domain reads SQTIHQWPATLVQPVGSPLSLECTVEGTSNPNLYWYRQAAGRGLQLLFYSVGIGQISSEVPQNLSASRPQDRQFILSSKKLLLSDSGFYLCACTGLAGGDTQYFGPGTRLTVL.

The chain is built from TRBV5-1 and TRBJ2-5; D is possibly TRBD2 (6 bases). Trimming shortened V by 0 bases and J by 4 bases, and 10 bases separated the two germline ends. The CDR3 has 14 residues. Germline-derived CDR1 and CDR2 are SGHRS and YFSETQ. CDR3 DNA sequence: TGCGCCAGCAGCTTGGGGCACGGGGGAGAGACCCAGTACTTC. Protein: CASSLGHGGETQYF.

J is TRBJ1-5 and V is TRBV5-8; TRBD1 might be the D (5 bases). Trimming left V 1 base short and J 11 bases short, with 13 bases between. The CDR3 loop spans 13 amino acids. From germline, CDR1 is SGHTS and CDR2 YDEGEE. The CDR3 spells CASSLPGLGAQHF. In DNA, the CDR3 is TGTGCCAGCAGCTTGCCAGGCCTAGGGGCCCAGCATTTT.

For the CDR3, the DNA is TGTGCCAGCAGTTTATCGGGCAGCTTGAACACTGAAGCTTTCTTT. The encoded protein is CASSLSGSLNTEAFF. The V call is TRBV27, the J call TRBJ1-1; D not resolved. Germline CDR1 MNHEY, CDR2 SMNVEV (reference sequence). This CDR3 contains 15 residues. The V end was cut by 0 bases, the J end by 0 bases, with 8 bases between.

This clone has a handful of counts. The chain couples TRBV30 to TRBJ2-3; 7 positions agree with TRBD2. The CDR3 consists of 14 residues. J lost 1 base, V lost 0 bases, and 1 base had no gene match. Per germline, CDR1 GTSNPN and CDR2 SVGIG (reference sequence). The CDR3: CAWSVRGGTDTQYF. The CDR3 DNA reads as TGTGCCTGGAGTGTACGGGGGGGCACAGATACGCAGTATTTT.

The chain uses TRBV19 and TRBJ1-5; D perhaps matches TRBD1 (6 bases). The CDR3 covers 13 residues. With 7 bases removed from V and 6 bases from J, the gap between germline ends came to 13 bases. The germline CDR1 and CDR2 sequences are LNHDA and SQIVND (reference sequence). The CDR3 DNA reads TGTGCCAGTACTGGCAGGGGTTCTCAGCCCCAGCATTTT. It yields the protein CASTGRGSQPQHF.

In its sample, this clone was seen a few times. The chain is built from TRBV2 and TRBJ1-1; tentative D call: TRBD1 (5 bases). Trimming removed 7 bases from V and 1 base from J, with 10 bases in between. The CDR3 spans 13 residues. CDR1 SNHLY and CDR2 FYNNEI come from the germline V gene. The CDR3 nucleotides read TGTGCCAGCAACGGGGGGGAGAACACTGAAGCTTTCTTT. Translating it yields CASNGGENTEAFF.

The chain uses TRBV9 and TRBJ2-1; 9 nucleotides align to TRBD1. CDR1 and CDR2 from the germline V gene are SGDLS and YYNGEE. The length of the CDR3 is 14 residues. After removal of 0 bases from V and 10 bases from J, the junction contained 5 bases not matched to a gene. CDR3: CASSVVGQGLEQFF. CDR3 nucleotides: TGTGCCAGCAGCGTAGTGGGACAGGGTTTGGAGCAGTTCTTC.